The present entry profiles one TCR delta chain with its context. Its recognized antigen is unknown. It may be a read error: a sequence one base away is much more abundant. Other nucleotide sequences in the sample specify the same CDR3. Library method: multiplex PCR. The reads were generated on an Illumina MiSeq. Every sorted gammadelta T cell sample had both its TCR gamma (TRG) and TCR delta (TRD) chains sequenced. In the paper's pipeline: Repertoire analyses included clonotype tree plots, accumulated frequency of the top 20 clonotypes, diversity index (DI) and D75 metrics. TCRdb processed the public reads again with the CATT caller, after which rows with matching DNA were combined. None of the V and J calls come from the authors' own analysis; TCRdb made them. The sample contains 75,000 to 95,000 delta-chain clones, 0.85% to 1% of them found a single time. The ten most abundant clones make up 9.6% of the sample.

The V end gives up 6 bases and the J end 0 bases, leaving 35 bases in the junction not matched to a gene. CDR1 is given as TSWWSYY and CDR2 as QGS, both from the germline V gene. From its cysteine to its phenylalanine, the CDR3 spans 26 amino acids. The CDR3 DNA has 78 bases and is translated from base 1. This record comes from a study of γδ T cells in repeated Plasmodium falciparum infection (dated by TCRdb to the early 2020s). Background on the whole study: In the natural-infection arm, Malian children exposed to intense seasonal malaria transmission were enrolled and compared against age and gender matched Australian children. A few malaria-naive U.S. adults underwent four controlled human malaria infections by bites from P. falciparum NF54-infected Anopheles stephensi mosquitoes over about 600 days. In the study, the shaping of the human gammadelta T cell repertoire by repeated Plasmodium falciparum infection was examined using natural infection in Mali and controlled human malaria infection. Samples from controlled-infection subjects were taken at baseline, just before selected infections, and 21 days after each infection. Malian gammadelta TCR repertoires were analysed cross-sectionally during no-transmission periods and longitudinally across acute febrile malaria episodes.

For bulk TCR repertoire analysis, Vgamma9/Vdelta2+ and Vdelta2-negative gammadelta T cell populations were flow-sorted out of peripheral blood mononuclear cells. General findings and caveats noted by the study authors: Repeated controlled infections appeared to drive waves of new clonotype selection in Vdelta2-negative, largely Vdelta1+, gammadelta TCR repertoires. Generalizability was limited because the Malian cohort was drawn from a small rural village of predominantly one ethnic group. Compared with the repertoires of Australian children, the Vdelta2-negative gammadelta TCR repertoires of Malian children appeared more clonally expanded, less diverse and less shared. Vgamma9/Vdelta2+ TCR repertoires showed a highly stable polyclonal repertoire over time and infection, with many inter-individual overlapping TCRgamma sequences. Analysis of inter-individual variability in gammadelta T cell responses was limited by the small size of the controlled-infection cohort.

Sequencing input: gamma-delta T cells from blood. The chain is encoded by TRDV1 joined to TRDJ2; TRDD3 agrees with 9 junctional bases. This TCR was sampled from a pool of human donors (malaria-infected and uninfected, not separated). The CDR3 reads CALGEGPSHGGKWGIKSATLTAQLFF. Here is the DNA: TGTGCTCTTGGAGAAGGTCCCTCCCATGGAGGTAAATGGGGGATAAAGTCCGCAACTTTGACAGCACAACTCTTCTTT.